This paragraph reports one T cell receptor (beta chain). TCRdb's table, derived via immunoSEQ multiplex PCR, lists solely in-frame clones and lacks some. The sample contains approximately 110,000 clones, 75% to 90% of which appear only once. This specimen comes from a study of blood T cell repertoires in COVID-19. Turning to the study itself: Sources were T cells, B-cell-depleted T cells, or PBMCs; the material itself was cDNA or gDNA.

One Seattle source followed patients from active infection through their disease course. Germline V lookup: CDR1 LGHNA, CDR2 YSLEER. This CDR3 spans 16 amino acids. V shed 0 bases and J 2 bases; nucleotides not matched to a gene: 4. The specimen sequenced was peripheral blood. This clonotype originated in a woman of 80 years or more with COVID-19, enrolled during active disease. This chain connects TRBV4-3 to TRBJ2-1; TRBD2 aligns across 7 bases. CDR3 nucleotide sequence: TGCGCCAGCAGCCAAGATCGAGCGGGACCCTACAATGAGCAGTTCTTC. Translated, it gives CASSQDRAGPYNEQFF.